The 3 T cell receptor beta chains below all came from one sample that was sequenced in a study of T cells in tumors after PD-1 blockade. Profiled with immunoSEQ multiplex PCR; TCRdb holds only in-frame clones, not every one. Of fewer than 15,000 clones listed, around 80% are singletons. The material was PBMCs, obtained after anti-PD-1 treatment. These TCRs come from a human donor with basal cell carcinoma.

This clone occurred a few times. This chain links TRBV23-1 with TRBJ2-7; 8 bases agree with TRBD1. TRBV23-1 is filed as an ORF, its function uncertain. J gave up 3 bases and V 2 bases, and 3 bases lay outside the gene matches. The CDR3 spans 14 residues. As DNA, the CDR3 is TGCGCCAGCAGTCAAGGACAGGGTAACTACGAGCAGTACTTC. This encodes CASSQGQGNYEQYF.

J is TRBJ1-5 and V is TRBV4-2; 8 positions agree with TRBD1. This CDR3 contains 15 residues. From germline, CDR1 is LGHNA and CDR2 YNFKEQ. After removal of 1 base from V and 6 bases from J, the junction contained 5 bases not matched to a gene. CDR3 sequence: CASSQGRQGSQPQHF. CDR3 sequence (DNA): TGTGCCAGCAGCCAAGGTCGACAGGGGTCTCAGCCCCAGCATTTT.

V gene TRBV21-1 combines with J gene TRBJ1-1. TRBV21-1 has pseudogene status. This CDR3 comprises 12 residues. The CDR3 DNA sequence: TGTGCCAGCAACACCCCGGGTCGCAGAGCTTTCTTT. This encodes CASNTPGRRAFF.